Ten or more counts support the clone carrying this T cell receptor beta chain. No antigen is known for it. J was trimmed by 8 bases and V by 5 bases; bases with no gene match: 5. CDR3 length equals 15 residues. Per the germline V gene, CDR1 is MNHEY and CDR2 is SVGAGI. This sample was included in a study of molecular identifiers for immune sequencing clone quantification. Overall study results and limits: Clones of above 20 RNA copies carried over 99% of effector molecules; in naive cells they carried under 1%.

Listed TCR primers, together with previously described methods, were used for the bulk TCR libraries. TCRdb passed the PCR reads through MiXCR, listing each CDR3 protein once. The data show hundreds of thousands of distinct CDR3 sequences, with just under 20% seen just once and 0.7% to 1% held by the top ten. The sample consisted of naive CD8+ T cells from blood, with Jurkat cell RNA spiked in. The subset is: FACS-sorted CD8+CD4-CCR7+CD45RA+ naive T cells. This TCR came from a human donor in good health. Some libraries in this study had Jurkat cell RNA spiked in. This chain links TRBV6-5 with TRBJ2-1; 14 nucleotides agree with TRBD2. CDR3 sequence (DNA): TGTGCCAGCAGTCCCGGGACTAGCGGGAGAGATGAGCAGTTCTTC. The encoded protein is CASSPGTSGRDEQFF.